The T cell receptor (beta chain) under discussion was sequenced for a study of cytomegalovirus exposure and HLA in healthy donors. The CDR3 covers 14 residues. The germline gives CDR1 MNHEY, CDR2 SVGAGI. V was shortened by 6 bases and J by 7 bases, with 18 bases between the two germline ends. The PCR contained 60 Vbeta and 13 Jbeta primers. Measured with immunoSEQ multiplex PCR; TCRdb has only the in-frame clones, and not every one. The profile covers roughly 180,000 clones, with almost 80% appearing a single time and approximately 1.2% taken by the ten largest. Sequenced material: PBMCs. The clonotype comes from a man aged 30 to 39 in good health and CMV-seronegative. The chain carries TRBV6-5 and TRBJ1-2; D might be TRBD1 (5 bases). This chain's CDR3 is CASSRREERGGYTF. DNA of the CDR3: TGTGCCAGCAGCCGCAGGGAGGAAAGAGGTGGCTACACCTTC.